The clone carrying this T cell receptor beta chain was seen a handful of times. Unmatched junction bases numbered 15, after V lost 6 bases and J lost 8 bases. The CDR3 has 15 amino acids. Looked up from germline, CDR1 is MNHEY and CDR2 is SVGAGI. The PCR used 60 Vbeta and 13 Jbeta primers. The assay was immunoSEQ multiplex PCR, and TCRdb's table has in-frame clones only and misses some. The sample yields 120,000 to 150,000 clones, around 82% seen once. These data come from a study of cytomegalovirus exposure and HLA in healthy donors. The sequence was collected from a middle-aged woman in good health and CMV-seropositive. V usage is TRBV6-5 and J usage is TRBJ1-2; 7 bases fit TRBD1. Sequencing used PBMCs. CDR3 DNA: TGTGCCAGCAGCTTTATTACAGGGGCACTGGACGGCTACACCTTC. The encoded protein is CASSFITGALDGYTF.